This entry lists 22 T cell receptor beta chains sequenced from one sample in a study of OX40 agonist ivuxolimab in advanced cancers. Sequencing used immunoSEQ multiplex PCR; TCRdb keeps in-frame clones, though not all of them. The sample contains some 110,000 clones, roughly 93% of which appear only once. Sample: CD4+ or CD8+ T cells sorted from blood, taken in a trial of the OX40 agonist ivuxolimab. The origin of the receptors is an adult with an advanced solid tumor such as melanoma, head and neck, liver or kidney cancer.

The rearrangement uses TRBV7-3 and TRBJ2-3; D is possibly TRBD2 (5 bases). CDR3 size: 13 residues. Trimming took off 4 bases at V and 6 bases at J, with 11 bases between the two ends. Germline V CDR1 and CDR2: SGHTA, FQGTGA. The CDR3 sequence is CASSSAGVDTQYF. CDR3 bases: TGTGCCAGCAGCTCCGCCGGGGTCGATACGCAGTATTTT.

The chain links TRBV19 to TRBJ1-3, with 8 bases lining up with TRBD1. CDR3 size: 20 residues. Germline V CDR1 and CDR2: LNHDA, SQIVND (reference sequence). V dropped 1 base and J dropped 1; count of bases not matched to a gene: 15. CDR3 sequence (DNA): TGTGCCAGTAGTATAGTACGGGACAGGACTACTATCTTTTCTGGAAACACCATATATTTT. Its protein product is CASSIVRDRTTIFSGNTIYF.

CDR3 nucleotides: TGTGCCAGCAGTTTAGGGGGCACCTACGAGCAGTACTTC. It codes for CASSLGGTYEQYF. This sequence joins TRBV28 and TRBJ2-7; a weak D match, TRBD1 (6 bases). V was clipped by 2 bases and J by 2 bases, with 7 bases between them. Germline-derived CDR1 and CDR2 are MDHEN and SYDVKM. The CDR3 length is 13 residues.

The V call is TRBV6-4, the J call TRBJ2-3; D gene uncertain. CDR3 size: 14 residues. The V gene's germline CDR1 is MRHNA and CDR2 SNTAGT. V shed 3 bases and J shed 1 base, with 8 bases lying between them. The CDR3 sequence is CASSEHPGTDTQYF. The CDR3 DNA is TGTGCCAGCAGTGAACATCCTGGCACAGATACGCAGTATTTT.

For the CDR3, the DNA is TGTGCCAGCACCACCTCTGCTGGGGCCAACGTCCTGACTTTC. Encoded protein: CASTTSAGANVLTF. The chain is built from TRBV25-1 and TRBJ2-6; D gene ambiguous. V was clipped by 7 bases and J by 2 bases, with 9 bases between them. Germline V gene lookup returns CDR1 MGHDK and CDR2 SYGVNS. CDR3 length: 14 residues.

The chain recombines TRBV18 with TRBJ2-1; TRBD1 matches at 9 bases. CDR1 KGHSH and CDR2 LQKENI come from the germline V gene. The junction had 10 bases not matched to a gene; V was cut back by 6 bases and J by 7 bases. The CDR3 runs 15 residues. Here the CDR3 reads CASSQGQGIGNEQFF. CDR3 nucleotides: TGTGCCAGCTCCCAAGGACAGGGGATTGGGAATGAGCAGTTCTTC.

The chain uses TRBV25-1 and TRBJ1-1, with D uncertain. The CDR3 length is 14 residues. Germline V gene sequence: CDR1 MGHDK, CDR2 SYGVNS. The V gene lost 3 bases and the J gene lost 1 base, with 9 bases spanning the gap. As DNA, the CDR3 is TGTGCCAGCAGTGAGACGGGTCAGAACACTGAAGCTTTCTTT. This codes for CASSETGQNTEAFF.

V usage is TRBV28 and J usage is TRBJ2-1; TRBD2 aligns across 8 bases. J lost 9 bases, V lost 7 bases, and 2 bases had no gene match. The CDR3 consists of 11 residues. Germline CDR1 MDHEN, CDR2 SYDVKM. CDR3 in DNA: TGTGCCAGCACGGGGGGGGCTGAGCAGTTCTTC. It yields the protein CASTGGAEQFF.

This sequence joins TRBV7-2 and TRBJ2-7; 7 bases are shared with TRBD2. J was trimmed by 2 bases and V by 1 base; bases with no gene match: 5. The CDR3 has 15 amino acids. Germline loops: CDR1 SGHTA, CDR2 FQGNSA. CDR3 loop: CASSLESSGTYEQYF. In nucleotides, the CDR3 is TGTGCCAGCAGCTTAGAGTCTAGCGGAACCTACGAGCAGTACTTC.

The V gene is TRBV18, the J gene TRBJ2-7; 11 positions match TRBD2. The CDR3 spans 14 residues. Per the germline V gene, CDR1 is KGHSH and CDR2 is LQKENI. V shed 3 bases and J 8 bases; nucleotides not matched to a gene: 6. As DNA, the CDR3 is TGTGCCAGCTCACCGACTAGCGGGACCGAGAAGCAGTACTTC. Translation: CASSPTSGTEKQYF.

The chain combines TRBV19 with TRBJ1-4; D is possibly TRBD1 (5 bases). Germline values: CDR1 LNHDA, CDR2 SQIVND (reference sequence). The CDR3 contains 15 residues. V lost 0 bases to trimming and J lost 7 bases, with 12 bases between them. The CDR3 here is CASSIDRGETEKLFF. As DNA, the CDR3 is TGTGCCAGTAGTATAGATAGGGGAGAGACTGAAAAACTGTTTTTT.

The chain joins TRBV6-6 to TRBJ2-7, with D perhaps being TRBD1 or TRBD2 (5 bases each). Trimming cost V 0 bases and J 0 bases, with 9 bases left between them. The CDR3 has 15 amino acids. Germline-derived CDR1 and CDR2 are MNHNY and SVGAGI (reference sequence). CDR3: CASSYSEGSSYEQYF. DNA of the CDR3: TGTGCCAGCAGTTACTCCGAGGGGAGCTCCTACGAGCAGTACTTC.

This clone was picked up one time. The DNA for the CDR3 is TGTGCCAGCAGTAGCAGTACTGGTCGTCAGCCCCAGCATTTT. This sequence encodes CASSSSTGRQPQHF. V and J are TRBV6-6 and TRBJ1-5; D gene ambiguous. Germline CDR1 and CDR2: MNHNY and SVGAGI (reference sequence). The length of the CDR3 is 14 residues. Trimming pared 5 bases from V and 6 bases from J, leaving 14 bases between.

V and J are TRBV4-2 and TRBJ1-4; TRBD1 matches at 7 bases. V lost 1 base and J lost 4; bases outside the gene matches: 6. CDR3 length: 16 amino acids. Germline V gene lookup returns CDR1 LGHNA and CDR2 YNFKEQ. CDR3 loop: CASSQAVGQFNEKLFF. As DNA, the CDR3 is TGTGCCAGCAGCCAAGCTGTGGGACAGTTTAATGAAAAACTGTTTTTT.

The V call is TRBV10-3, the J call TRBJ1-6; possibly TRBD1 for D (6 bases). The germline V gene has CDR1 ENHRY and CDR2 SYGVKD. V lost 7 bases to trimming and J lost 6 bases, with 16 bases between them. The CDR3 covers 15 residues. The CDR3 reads CAIKRTAVGNSPLHF. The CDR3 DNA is TGTGCCATCAAAAGGACAGCTGTTGGTAATTCACCCCTCCACTTT.

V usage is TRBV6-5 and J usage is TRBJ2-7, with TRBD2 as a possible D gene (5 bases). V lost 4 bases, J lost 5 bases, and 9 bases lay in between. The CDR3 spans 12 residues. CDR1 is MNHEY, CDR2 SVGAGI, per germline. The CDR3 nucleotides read TGTGCCAGCAGTTCCATGGGAGACGAGCAGTACTTC. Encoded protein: CASSSMGDEQYF.

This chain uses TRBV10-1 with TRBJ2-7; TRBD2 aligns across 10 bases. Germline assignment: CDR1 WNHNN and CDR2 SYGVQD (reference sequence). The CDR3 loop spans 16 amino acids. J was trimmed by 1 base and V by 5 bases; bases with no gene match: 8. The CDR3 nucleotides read TGCGCCAGCAGTCCCGCCTCTAGCGGGAGTTCCTACGAGCAGTACTTC. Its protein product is CASSPASSGSSYEQYF.

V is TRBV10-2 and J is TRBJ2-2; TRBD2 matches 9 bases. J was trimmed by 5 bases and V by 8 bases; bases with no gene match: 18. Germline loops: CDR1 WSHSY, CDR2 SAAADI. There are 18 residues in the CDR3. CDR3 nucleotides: TGCGCCAGCTTCAGGCTCAGCGGGAGGCCTCGAGGGACCGGGGAGCTGTTTTTT. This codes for CASFRLSGRPRGTGELFF.

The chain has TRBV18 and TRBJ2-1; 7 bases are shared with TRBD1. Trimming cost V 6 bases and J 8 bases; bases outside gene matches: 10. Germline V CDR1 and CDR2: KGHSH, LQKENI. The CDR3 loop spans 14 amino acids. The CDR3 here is CASSFLQGVDEQFF. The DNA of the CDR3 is TGTGCCAGCTCTTTTCTCCAGGGGGTCGATGAGCAGTTCTTC.

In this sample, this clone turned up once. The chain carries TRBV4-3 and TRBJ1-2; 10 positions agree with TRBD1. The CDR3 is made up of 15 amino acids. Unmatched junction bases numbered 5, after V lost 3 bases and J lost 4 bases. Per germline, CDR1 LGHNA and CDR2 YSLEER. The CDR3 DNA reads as TGCGCCAGCAGCCACCCGGGACAGGGGTCCTATGGCTACACCTTC. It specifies CASSHPGQGSYGYTF.

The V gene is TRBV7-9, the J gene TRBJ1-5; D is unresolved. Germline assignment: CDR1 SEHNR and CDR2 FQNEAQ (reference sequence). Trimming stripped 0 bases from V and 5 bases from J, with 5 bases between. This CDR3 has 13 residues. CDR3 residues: CASSLAVDQPQHF. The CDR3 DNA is TGTGCCAGCAGCTTAGCGGTAGATCAGCCCCAGCATTTT.

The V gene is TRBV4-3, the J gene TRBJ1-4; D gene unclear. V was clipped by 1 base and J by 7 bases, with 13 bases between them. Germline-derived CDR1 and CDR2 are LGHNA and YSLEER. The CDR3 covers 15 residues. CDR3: CASSQGDGRGEKLFF. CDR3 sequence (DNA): TGCGCCAGCAGCCAAGGGGATGGACGGGGTGAAAAACTGTTTTTT.